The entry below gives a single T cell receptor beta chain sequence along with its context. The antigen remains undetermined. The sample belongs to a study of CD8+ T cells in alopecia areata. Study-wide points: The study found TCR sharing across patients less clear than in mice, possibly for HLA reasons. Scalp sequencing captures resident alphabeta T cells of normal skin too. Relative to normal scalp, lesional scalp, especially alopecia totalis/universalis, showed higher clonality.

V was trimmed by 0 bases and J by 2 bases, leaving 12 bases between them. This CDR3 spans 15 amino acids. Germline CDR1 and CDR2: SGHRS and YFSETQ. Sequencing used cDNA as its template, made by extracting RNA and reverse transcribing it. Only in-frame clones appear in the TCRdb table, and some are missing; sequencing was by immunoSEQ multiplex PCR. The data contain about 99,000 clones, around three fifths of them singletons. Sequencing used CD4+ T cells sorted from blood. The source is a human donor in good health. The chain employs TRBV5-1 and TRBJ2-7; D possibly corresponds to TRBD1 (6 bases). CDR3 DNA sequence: TGCGCCAGCAGCTTGGTTTCGGACAGCACCTACGAGCAGTACTTC. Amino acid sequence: CASSLVSDSTYEQYF.